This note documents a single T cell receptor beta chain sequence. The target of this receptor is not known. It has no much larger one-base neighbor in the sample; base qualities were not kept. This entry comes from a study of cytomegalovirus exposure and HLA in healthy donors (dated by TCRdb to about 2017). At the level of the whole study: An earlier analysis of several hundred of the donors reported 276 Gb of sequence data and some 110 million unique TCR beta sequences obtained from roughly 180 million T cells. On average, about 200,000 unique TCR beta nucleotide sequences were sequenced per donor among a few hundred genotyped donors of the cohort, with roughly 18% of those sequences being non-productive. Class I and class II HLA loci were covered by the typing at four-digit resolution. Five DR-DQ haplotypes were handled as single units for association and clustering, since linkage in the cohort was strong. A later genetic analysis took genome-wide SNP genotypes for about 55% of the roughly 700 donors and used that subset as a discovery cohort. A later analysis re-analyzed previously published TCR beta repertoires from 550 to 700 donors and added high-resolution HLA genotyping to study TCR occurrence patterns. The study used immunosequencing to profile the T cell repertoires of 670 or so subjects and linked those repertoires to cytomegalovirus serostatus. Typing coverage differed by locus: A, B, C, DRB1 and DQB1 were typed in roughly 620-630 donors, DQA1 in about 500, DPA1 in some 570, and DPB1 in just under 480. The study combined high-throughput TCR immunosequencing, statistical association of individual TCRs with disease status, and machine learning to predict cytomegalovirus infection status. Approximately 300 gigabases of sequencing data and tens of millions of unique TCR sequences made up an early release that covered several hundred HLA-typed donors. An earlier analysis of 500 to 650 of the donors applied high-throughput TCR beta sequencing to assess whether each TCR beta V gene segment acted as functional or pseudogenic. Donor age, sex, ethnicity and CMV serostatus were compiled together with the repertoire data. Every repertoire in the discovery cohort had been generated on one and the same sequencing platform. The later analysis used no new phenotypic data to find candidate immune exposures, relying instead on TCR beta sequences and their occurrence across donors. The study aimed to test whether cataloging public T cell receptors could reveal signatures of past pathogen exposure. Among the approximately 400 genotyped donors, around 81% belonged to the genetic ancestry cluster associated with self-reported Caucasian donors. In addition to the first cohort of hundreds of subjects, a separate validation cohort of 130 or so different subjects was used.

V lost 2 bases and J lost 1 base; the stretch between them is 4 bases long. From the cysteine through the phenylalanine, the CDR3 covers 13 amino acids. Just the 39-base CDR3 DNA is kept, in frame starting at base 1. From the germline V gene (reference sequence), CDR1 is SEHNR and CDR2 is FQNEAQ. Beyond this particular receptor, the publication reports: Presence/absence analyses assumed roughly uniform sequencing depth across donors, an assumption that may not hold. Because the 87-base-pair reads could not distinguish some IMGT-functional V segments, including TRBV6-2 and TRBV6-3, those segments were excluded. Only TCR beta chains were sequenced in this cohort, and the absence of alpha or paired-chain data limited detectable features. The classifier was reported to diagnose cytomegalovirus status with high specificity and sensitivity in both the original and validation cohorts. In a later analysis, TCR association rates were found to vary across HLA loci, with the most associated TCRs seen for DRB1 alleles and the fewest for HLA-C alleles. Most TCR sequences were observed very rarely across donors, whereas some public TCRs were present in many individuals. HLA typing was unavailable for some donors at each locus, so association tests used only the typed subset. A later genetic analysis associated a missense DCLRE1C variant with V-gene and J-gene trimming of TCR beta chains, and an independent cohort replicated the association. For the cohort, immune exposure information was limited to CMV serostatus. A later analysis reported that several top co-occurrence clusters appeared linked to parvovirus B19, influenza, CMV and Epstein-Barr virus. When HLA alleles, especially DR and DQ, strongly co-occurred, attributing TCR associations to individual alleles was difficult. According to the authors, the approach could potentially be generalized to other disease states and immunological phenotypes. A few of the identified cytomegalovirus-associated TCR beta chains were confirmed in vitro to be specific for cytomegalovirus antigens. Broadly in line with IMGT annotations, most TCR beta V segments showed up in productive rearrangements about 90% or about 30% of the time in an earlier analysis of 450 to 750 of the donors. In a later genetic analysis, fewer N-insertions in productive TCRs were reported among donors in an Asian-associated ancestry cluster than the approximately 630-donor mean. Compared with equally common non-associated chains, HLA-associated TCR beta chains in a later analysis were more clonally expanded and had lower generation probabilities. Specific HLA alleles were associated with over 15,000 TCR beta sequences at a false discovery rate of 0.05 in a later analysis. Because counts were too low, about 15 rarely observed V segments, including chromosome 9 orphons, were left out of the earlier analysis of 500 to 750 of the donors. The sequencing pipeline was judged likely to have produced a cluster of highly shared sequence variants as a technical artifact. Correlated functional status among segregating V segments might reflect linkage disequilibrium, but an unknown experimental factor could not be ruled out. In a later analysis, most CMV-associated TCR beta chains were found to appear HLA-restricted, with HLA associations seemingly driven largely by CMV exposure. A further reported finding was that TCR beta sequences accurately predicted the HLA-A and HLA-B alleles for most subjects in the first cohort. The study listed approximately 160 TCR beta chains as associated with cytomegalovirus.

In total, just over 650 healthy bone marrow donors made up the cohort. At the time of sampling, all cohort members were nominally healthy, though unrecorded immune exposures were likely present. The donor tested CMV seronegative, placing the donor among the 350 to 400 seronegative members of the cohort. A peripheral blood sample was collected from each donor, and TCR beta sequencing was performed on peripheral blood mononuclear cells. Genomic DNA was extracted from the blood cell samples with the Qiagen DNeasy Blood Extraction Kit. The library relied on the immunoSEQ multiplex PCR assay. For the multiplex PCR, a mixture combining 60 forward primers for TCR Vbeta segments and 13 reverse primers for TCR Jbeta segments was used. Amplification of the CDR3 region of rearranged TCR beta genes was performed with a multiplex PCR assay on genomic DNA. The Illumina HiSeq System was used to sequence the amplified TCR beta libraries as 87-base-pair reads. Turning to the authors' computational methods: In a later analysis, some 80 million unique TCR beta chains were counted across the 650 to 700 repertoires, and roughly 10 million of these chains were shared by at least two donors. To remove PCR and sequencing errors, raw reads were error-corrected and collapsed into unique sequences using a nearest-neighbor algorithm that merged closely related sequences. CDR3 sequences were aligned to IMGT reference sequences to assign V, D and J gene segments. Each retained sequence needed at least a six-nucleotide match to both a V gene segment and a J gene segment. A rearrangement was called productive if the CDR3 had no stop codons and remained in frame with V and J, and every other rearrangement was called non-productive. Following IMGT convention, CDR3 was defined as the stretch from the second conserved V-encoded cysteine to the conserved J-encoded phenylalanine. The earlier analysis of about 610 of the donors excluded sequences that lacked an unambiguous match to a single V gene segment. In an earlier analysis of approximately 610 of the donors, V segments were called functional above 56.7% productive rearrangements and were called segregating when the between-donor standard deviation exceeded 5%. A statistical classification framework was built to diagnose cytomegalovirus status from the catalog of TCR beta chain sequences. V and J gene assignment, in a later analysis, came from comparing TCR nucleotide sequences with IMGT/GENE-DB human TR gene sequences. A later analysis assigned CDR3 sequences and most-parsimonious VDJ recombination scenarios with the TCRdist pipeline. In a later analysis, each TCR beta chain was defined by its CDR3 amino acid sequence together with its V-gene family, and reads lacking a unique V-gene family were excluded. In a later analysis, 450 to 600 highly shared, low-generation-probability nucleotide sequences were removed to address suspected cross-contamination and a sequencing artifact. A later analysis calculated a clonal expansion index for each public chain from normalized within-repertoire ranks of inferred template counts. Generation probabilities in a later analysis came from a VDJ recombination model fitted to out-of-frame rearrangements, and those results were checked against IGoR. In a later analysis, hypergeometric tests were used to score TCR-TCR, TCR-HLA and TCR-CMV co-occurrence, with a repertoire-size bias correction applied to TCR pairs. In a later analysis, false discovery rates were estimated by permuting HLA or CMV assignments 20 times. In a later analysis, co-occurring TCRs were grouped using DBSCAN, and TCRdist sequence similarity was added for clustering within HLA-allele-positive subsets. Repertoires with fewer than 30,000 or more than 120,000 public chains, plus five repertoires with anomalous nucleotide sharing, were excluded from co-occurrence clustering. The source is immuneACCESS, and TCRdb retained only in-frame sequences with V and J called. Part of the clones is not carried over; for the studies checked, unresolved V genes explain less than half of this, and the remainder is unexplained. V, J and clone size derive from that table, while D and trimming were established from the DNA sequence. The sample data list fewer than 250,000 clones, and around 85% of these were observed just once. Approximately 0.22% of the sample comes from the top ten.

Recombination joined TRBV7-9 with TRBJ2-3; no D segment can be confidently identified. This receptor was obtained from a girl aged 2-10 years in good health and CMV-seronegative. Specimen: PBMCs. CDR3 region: CASSLPGTDTQYF. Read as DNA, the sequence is TGTGCCAGCAGCTTACCAGGCACAGATACGCAGTATTTT.